This T cell receptor beta chain was obtained from a study of T cells after yellow fever vaccination. Universal primer sites and UMIs were introduced during 5'RACE template-switching synthesis of TCR cDNA. Each CDR3 protein gets one entry after TCRdb re-called the 5' RACE reads with MiXCR. The sample contains approximately 160,000 distinct CDR3 sequences, approximately 10% of which appear only once. Germline lookup yields CDR1 SGHVS and CDR2 FNYEAQ. CDR3 size: 15 residues. V dropped 1 base and J dropped 7 bases, with 13 bases sitting between them. This specimen consisted of CD8+ T cells sorted from PBMCs, obtained 45 days after the yellow fever booster vaccination. This sequence originates from a man younger than 35 who received the YFV17D yellow fever vaccine. This chain links TRBV7-6 with TRBJ2-2, with D unresolved. DNA of the CDR3: TGTGCCAGCAGCTTAGGGATCGCGTGGGGCGGGGAGCTGTTTTTT. It encodes CASSLGIAWGGELFF.